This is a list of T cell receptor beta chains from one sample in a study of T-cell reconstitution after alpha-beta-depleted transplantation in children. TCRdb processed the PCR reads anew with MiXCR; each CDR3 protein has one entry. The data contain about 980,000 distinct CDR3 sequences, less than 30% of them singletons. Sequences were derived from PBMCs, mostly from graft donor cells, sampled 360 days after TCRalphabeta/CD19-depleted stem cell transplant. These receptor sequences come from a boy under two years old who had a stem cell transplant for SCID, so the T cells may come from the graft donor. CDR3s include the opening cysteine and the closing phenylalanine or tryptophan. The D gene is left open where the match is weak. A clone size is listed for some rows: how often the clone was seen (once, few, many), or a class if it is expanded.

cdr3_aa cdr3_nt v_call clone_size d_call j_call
CASTKTSSGEQFF TGTGCCAGCACCAAAACTAGCTCCGGTGAGCAGTTCTTC TRBV12-3/TRBV12-4 once NA TRBJ2-1
CASSFMGTHGFIAKNIQYF TGTGCCAGCAGTTTTATGGGAACACACGGCTTCATAGCCAAAAACATTCAGTACTTC TRBV28 many NA TRBJ2-4
CASSSSPGNTIYF TGCGCCAGCAGCTCATCACCCGGGAACACCATATATTTT TRBV5-1 few NA TRBJ1-3
CASSARVRAGLREFF TGTGCCAGCAGCGCCCGCGTGAGGGCGGGGTTACGGGAGTTCTTC TRBV7-2 once NA TRBJ2-1
CASSPTPRGIHEQYF TGTGCCAGCAGCCCAACCCCCAGGGGGATCCACGAGCAGTACTTC TRBV6-1 few TRBD1 TRBJ2-7
CASSLGGSKGYNEQFF TGTGCCAGCAGCTTGGGTGGGTCTAAGGGCTACAATGAGCAGTTCTTC TRBV5-5 NA NA TRBJ2-1
CASSYSARGSYNEQFF TGTGCCAGCAGTTACTCAGCCAGGGGATCGTACAATGAGCAGTTCTTC TRBV6-5 NA NA TRBJ2-1
CASSLQGFFLRRSNYGYTF TGTGCCAGCAGCTTACAGGGATTCTTTCTCCGGCGCAGCAACTATGGCTACACCTTC TRBV11-2 NA NA TRBJ1-2
CASRRTGDLNTIYF TGTGCCAGCAGACGGACAGGGGATTTAAACACCATATATTTT TRBV7-9 NA TRBD1 TRBJ1-3
CSGLTGVEAQYF TGCAGCGGACTCACAGGGGTAGAGGCGCAGTATTTT TRBV29-1 NA TRBD1 TRBJ2-3
CASSYSGGAHNEQFF TGTGCCAGCAGTTATAGCGGGGGGGCCCACAATGAGCAGTTCTTC TRBV7-9 few TRBD2 TRBJ2-1
CASSFGPGTTKETQYF TGTGCCAGCAGTTTTGGGCCGGGCACCACAAAAGAGACCCAGTACTTC TRBV28 few NA TRBJ2-5
CASSALPGPGRNIQYF TGTGCCAGCAGCGCACTCCCGGGACCAGGGCGAAACATTCAGTACTTC TRBV9 NA NA TRBJ2-4
CASSQETGIGLNTEAFF TGCGCCAGCAGCCAAGAGACAGGGATTGGACTGAACACTGAAGCTTTCTTT TRBV4-1 NA TRBD1 TRBJ1-1
CASSRAGGGTYNEQFF TGCGCCAGCAGCCGCGCGGGGGGGGGTACCTACAATGAGCAGTTCTTC TRBV5-1 NA TRBD2 TRBJ2-1
CASSPIPASGVGYNEQFF TGCGCCAGCAGCCCTATCCCGGCTAGCGGGGTAGGTTACAATGAGCAGTTCTTC TRBV5-1 few TRBD2 TRBJ2-1
CASSQDYGRRGGTQYF TGCGCCAGCAGCCAAGATTACGGCCGTCGGGGCGGGACCCAGTACTTC TRBV4-1 NA NA TRBJ2-5
CASSQPSGGSTGELFF TGCGCCAGCAGCCAACCTAGCGGGGGGTCGACCGGGGAGCTGTTTTTT TRBV4-3 few TRBD2 TRBJ2-2
CASSPFSGNGYEQYF TGTGCCAGCTCACCGTTTTCAGGGAATGGCTACGAGCAGTACTTC TRBV18 few NA TRBJ2-7
CASSLEEGPEAFF TGTGCCAGCAGCTTGGAAGAGGGGCCCGAGGCTTTCTTT TRBV5-6 NA NA TRBJ1-1
CASSKGGTGTDTQYF TGTGCCAGCAGCAAAGGAGGGACGGGCACAGATACGCAGTATTTT TRBV21-1 NA NA TRBJ2-3
CSAREARWDTQYF TGCAGTGCTAGAGAGGCGCGATGGGATACGCAGTATTTT TRBV20-1 NA NA TRBJ2-3
CASSLNSGGISTDTQYF TGTGCCAGCAGTTTGAACAGCGGGGGGATTAGCACAGATACGCAGTATTTT TRBV6-5 NA TRBD2 TRBJ2-3
CATCSGTGEQFF TGTGCCACCTGCTCGGGGACGGGTGAGCAGTTCTTC TRBV15 few NA TRBJ2-1
CASSLSTGGNTEAFF TGTGCCAGCAGTTTGTCGACAGGGGGGAACACTGAAGCTTTCTTT TRBV28 NA TRBD1 TRBJ1-1
CASSYRTGSNYGYTF TGCGCCAGCAGCTACCGGACAGGGTCTAACTATGGCTACACCTTC TRBV5-1 few TRBD1 TRBJ1-2
CASSTPGPGTSTYEQYF TGTGCCAGCAGTACCCCAGGGCCGGGGACTAGCACCTACGAGCAGTACTTC TRBV28 NA TRBD2 TRBJ2-7
CATSRASGNQPQHF TGTGCCACCAGCAGAGCATCGGGGAATCAGCCCCAGCATTTT TRBV15 once NA TRBJ1-5
CASSHLRKTQYF TGTGCCAGCAGCCACCTCAGGAAGACCCAGTACTTC TRBV3-1 few NA TRBJ2-5
CASSNRRRGEQYF TGTGCCAGCAGTAACCGGCGTAGAGGGGAGCAGTACTTC TRBV6-2/TRBV6-3 NA NA TRBJ2-7
CASSLDAPFTGELFF TGTGCCAGCAGCTTAGACGCACCATTCACCGGGGAGCTGTTTTTT TRBV7-9 NA NA TRBJ2-2
CASKKTRGPQETQYF TGTGCCAGCAAAAAAACCAGGGGGCCCCAGGAGACCCAGTACTTC TRBV7-2 NA TRBD1 TRBJ2-5
CSVRDNEQYF TGCAGCGTCCGGGACAACGAGCAGTACTTC TRBV29-1 once NA TRBJ2-7
CASSLLSGYNEQFF TGCGCCAGCAGCTTGTTGTCTGGCTACAATGAGCAGTTCTTC TRBV5-1 NA NA TRBJ2-1
CASAPQGDTQYF TGTGCCAGCGCTCCTCAGGGGGATACGCAGTATTTT TRBV7-9 few NA TRBJ2-3
CASSNGAGSYNEQFF TGCGCCAGCAGCAATGGTGCCGGCTCCTACAATGAGCAGTTCTTC TRBV5-1 NA NA TRBJ2-1
CASSQDSVGQGVSGYTF TGTGCCAGCAGCCAAGATTCGGTGGGACAGGGAGTTTCTGGCTACACCTTC TRBV3-1 NA TRBD1 TRBJ1-2
CASSPPYRSSYEQYF TGTGCCAGCTCACCACCGTACAGAAGCTCCTACGAGCAGTACTTC TRBV18 few NA TRBJ2-7
CASGVNAFRNF TGTGCCAGCGGCGTAAACGCTTTCAGGAATTTT TRBV6-5 NA NA TRBJ1-5
CASKIEAFTGELFF TGTGCCAGCAAGATCGAGGCGTTCACCGGGGAGCTGTTTTTT TRBV6-1 NA NA TRBJ2-2
CASSLERAGELFF TGTGCCAGCAGCTTAGAGCGGGCCGGGGAGCTGTTTTTT TRBV2 few NA TRBJ2-2
CASSPLAGGPLGDTQYF TGTGCCAGCTCACCACTAGCGGGGGGGCCTCTGGGAGATACGCAGTATTTT TRBV18 once TRBD2 TRBJ2-3